This T cell receptor (beta chain) came from a study of CD8 T cells in ankylosing spondylitis (dated by TCRdb to 2016 to 2017). Regarding the research as a whole: The study set out to find disease-linked TCR variants by profiling T cell receptor beta repertoires in ankylosing spondylitis patients and healthy donors. In total, the full study cohort was made up of roughly 110 healthy donors and 25 ankylosing spondylitis patients. Samples of peripheral blood were taken, and for ankylosing spondylitis patients, synovial fluid was collected as well.

Sequenced using an Illumina HiSeq 2500. Quantitative 5'-RACE with molecular barcodes was the method used to prepare the TCR beta libraries. The paper's processing steps were these. Disease-linked TCR variants were identified with a new computational method built on a probabilistic model of VDJ rearrangement. Clones were called with MiXCR by TCRdb after fastp trimmed the public reads at Q25, and only in-frame beta chains were retained. Each CDR3 protein gets just one entry, which takes the most common genes and DNA from the rows behind it. Here the V and J calls rest on TCRdb's processing, not on the authors' analysis. The sample has 150,000 to 200,000 distinct CDR3 sequences on record, 11% of them singletons. About 28% of the sample goes to the ten largest clones. In its sample, this clonotype was seen many times. What this receptor recognizes is not known. No base quality values were provided; no much bigger clone lies one nucleotide off.

Germline trimming: 5 bases from V, 6 bases from J; junction bases outside gene matches: 6. From the germline V gene (reference sequence), CDR1 is SSHAT and CDR2 is FNYEAQ. Measured from the cysteine to the phenylalanine, the CDR3 is 14 residues long. CDR3 DNA is the only sequence kept; it has 42 bases, read in frame from the first base. What the research found in general, with its limitations: Some motif variants were previously reported in synovial fluid and blood of reactive arthritis patients, suggesting common disease-initiation mechanisms. A TCR beta motif of about 8 highly homologous amino acid variants appeared characteristic of blood from ankylosing spondylitis patients. In peripheral blood, the disease-linked clones were found at relatively low frequencies and had a CD8+ phenotype. According to the report, matched synovial fluid samples from ankylosing spondylitis patients were significantly enriched for the disease-linked clones.

The rearranged segments are TRBV7-7 and TRBJ2-1; 8 of the junction bases match TRBD1. This sequence originates from a male donor with ankylosing spondylitis or in good health (not recorded which). The sequencing input was blood, either unsorted or a sorted T cell fraction (not recorded which). The base sequence is TGTGCCAGCAGCGCGGGACAGGCTATCAATGAGCAGTTCTTC. Translated, it gives CASSAGQAINEQFF.